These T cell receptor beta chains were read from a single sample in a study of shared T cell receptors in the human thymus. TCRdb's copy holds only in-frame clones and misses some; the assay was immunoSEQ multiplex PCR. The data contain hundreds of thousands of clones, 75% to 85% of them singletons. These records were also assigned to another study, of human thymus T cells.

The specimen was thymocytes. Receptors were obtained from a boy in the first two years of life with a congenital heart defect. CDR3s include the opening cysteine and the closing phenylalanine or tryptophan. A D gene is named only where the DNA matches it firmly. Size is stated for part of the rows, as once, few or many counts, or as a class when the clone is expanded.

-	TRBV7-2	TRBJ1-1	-	CASSSAVRVMNTEAFF	TGTGCCAGCAGCTCCGCCGTCAGGGTGATGAACACTGAAGCTTTCTTT
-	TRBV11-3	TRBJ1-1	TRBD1	CASSPGQGKTEAFF	TGTGCCAGCAGCCCCGGACAGGGAAAGACTGAAGCTTTCTTT
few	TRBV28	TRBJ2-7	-	CASSTQEGIGEQYF	TGTGCCAGCAGTACTCAAGAGGGAATAGGGGAGCAGTACTTC
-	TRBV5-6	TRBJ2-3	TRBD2	CASSCGTSGTDTQYF	TGTGCCAGCAGCTGTGGGACTAGCGGCACAGATACGCAGTATTTT
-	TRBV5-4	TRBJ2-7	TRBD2	CASSLPAGVTYEQYF	TGTGCCAGCAGCTTGCCAGCGGGAGTTACCTACGAGCAGTACTTC
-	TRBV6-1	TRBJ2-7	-	CASTERVLYEQYF	TGTGCCAGCACGGAGCGGGTTCTCTACGAGCAGTACTTC
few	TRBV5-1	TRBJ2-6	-	CASSSQVPNVLTF	TGCGCCAGCAGCTCACAGGTCCCCAACGTCCTGACTTTC
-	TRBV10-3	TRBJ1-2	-	CAISEYSGVGYTF	TGTGCCATCAGTGAGTACTCAGGGGTTGGCTACACCTTC
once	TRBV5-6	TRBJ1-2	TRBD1	CASSLRPDRANYGYTF	TGTGCCAGCAGCTTGAGACCGGACAGGGCGAACTATGGCTACACCTTC
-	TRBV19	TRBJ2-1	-	CASSPPQHRSSYNEQFF	TGTGCCAGTAGTCCCCCCCAACACCGAAGCTCCTACAATGAGCAGTTCTTC
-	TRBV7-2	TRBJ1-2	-	CASSPGREGGYGYTF	TGTGCCAGCAGCCCAGGGAGGGAGGGCGGCTATGGCTACACCTTC
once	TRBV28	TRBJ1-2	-	CASSSSANYGYTF	TGTGCCAGCAGCTCCTCCGCTAACTATGGCTACACCTTC
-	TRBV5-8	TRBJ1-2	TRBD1	CASSFRTGGNYGYTF	TGTGCCAGCAGCTTCAGGACAGGGGGGAACTATGGCTACACCTTC
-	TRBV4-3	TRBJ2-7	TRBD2	CASSQEPGLAFYEQYF	TGCGCCAGCAGCCAGGAACCGGGACTAGCGTTTTACGAGCAGTACTTC
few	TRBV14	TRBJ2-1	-	CASSQALGGAVNEQFF	TGTGCCAGCAGCCAAGCCCTCGGGGGAGCGGTGAATGAGCAGTTCTTC
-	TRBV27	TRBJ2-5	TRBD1	CASSLRTGPQETQYF	TGTGCCAGCAGTTTAAGGACAGGGCCGCAAGAGACCCAGTACTTC
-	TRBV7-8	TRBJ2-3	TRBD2	CASSLVFMGLAGGGSDTQYF	TGTGCCAGCAGCTTAGTTTTTATGGGACTAGCGGGAGGGGGGTCAGATACGCAGTATTTT
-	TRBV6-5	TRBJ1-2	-	CASSYSGGLFNYGYTF	TGTGCCAGCAGTTACTCGGGTGGGCTTTTTAACTATGGCTACACCTTC
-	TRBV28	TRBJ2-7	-	CASSRLMEVDKVSYEQYF	TGTGCCAGCAGTAGGTTGATGGAAGTGGACAAGGTCTCCTACGAGCAGTACTTC
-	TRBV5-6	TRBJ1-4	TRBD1	CASSRRSGGFEEKLFF	TGTGCCAGCAGCCGACGTTCAGGGGGATTTGAGGAAAAACTGTTTTTT
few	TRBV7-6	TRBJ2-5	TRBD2	CASSVWTSGSQETQYF	TGTGCCAGCAGCGTGTGGACTAGCGGGAGCCAAGAGACCCAGTACTTC
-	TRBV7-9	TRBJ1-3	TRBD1	CASRKRTGDSGNTIYF	TGTGCCAGCAGAAAACGGACAGGCGACTCTGGAAACACCATATATTTT
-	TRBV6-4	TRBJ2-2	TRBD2	CASRTSETGELFF	TGTGCCAGCAGAACTAGCGAAACCGGGGAGCTGTTTTTT
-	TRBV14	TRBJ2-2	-	CASSYTRQEENTGELFF	TGTGCCAGCAGCTATACCAGACAGGAGGAGAACACCGGGGAGCTGTTTTTT
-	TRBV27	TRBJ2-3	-	CASSLFSGDTQYF	TGTGCCAGCAGTTTGTTTAGCGGAGATACGCAGTATTTT
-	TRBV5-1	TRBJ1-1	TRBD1	CASGSGTANTEAFF	TGCGCCAGCGGATCCGGGACAGCAAACACTGAAGCTTTCTTT
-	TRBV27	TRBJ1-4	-	CASSATGYEKLFF	TGTGCCAGCAGTGCCACAGGGTATGAAAAACTGTTTTTT
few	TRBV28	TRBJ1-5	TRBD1	CASSPLDRGFFNQPQHF	TGTGCCAGCAGTCCACTGGACAGGGGGTTCTTTAATCAGCCCCAGCATTTT
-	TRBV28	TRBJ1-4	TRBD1	CASSPRDRGLFATNEKLFF	TGTGCCAGCAGCCCCCGGGACAGGGGGCTGTTTGCAACTAATGAAAAACTGTTTTTT
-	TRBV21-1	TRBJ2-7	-	CASSTSPGQFSYEQYF	TGTGCAAGCAGCACATCCCCGGGACAATTCTCCTACGAGCAGTACTTC
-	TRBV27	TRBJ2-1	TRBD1	CASSSGRPGQGASNEQFF	TGTGCCAGCAGTTCGGGGCGGCCGGGACAGGGGGCCTCCAATGAGCAGTTCTTC
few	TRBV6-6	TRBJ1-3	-	CASSYSGRPTGNTIYF	TGTGCCAGCAGTTACTCGGGCAGACCTACGGGAAACACCATATATTTT
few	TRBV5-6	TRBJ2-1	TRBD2	CASTLGTSGSLSSYNEQFF	TGTGCCAGCACCCTGGGGACTAGCGGGAGCCTTAGCTCCTACAATGAGCAGTTCTTC
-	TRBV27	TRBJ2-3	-	CASSLSFPGTSQYF	TGTGCCAGCAGTTTATCGTTCCCCGGGACTTCCCAGTATTTT
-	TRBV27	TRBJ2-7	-	CASSVHGVYEQYF	TGTGCCAGCAGTGTCCACGGGGTTTACGAGCAGTACTTC
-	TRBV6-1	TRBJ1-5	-	CATTDSNQPQHF	TGTGCCACGACAGATAGCAATCAGCCCCAGCATTTT
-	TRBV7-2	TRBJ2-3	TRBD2	CASTTTETSGRAPDTQYF	TGTGCCAGCACCACCACGGAAACTAGCGGGAGGGCCCCAGATACGCAGTATTTT
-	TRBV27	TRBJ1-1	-	CASRRREDGVTEAFF	TGTGCCAGCAGGCGGAGGGAGGACGGGGTCACTGAAGCTTTCTTT
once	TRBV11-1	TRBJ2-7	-	CASSLGRELAYEQYF	TGTGCCAGCAGCTTAGGGCGGGAATTGGCCTACGAGCAGTACTTC
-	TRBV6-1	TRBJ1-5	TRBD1	CASAGGQPQHF	TGTGCCAGCGCAGGGGGGCAGCCCCAGCATTTT
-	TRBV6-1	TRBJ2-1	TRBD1	CASSDRQGGNEQFF	TGTGCCAGCAGTGACAGACAGGGGGGGAATGAGCAGTTCTTC
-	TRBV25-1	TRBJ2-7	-	CASSGEGGNEQYF	TGTGCCAGCAGCGGGGAGGGGGGGAACGAGCAGTACTTC
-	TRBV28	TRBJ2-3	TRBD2	CASKATGLLVVDTQYF	TGTGCCAGCAAAGCCACGGGACTACTCGTGGTTGATACGCAGTATTTT
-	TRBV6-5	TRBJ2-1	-	CASKGDGRYLEQFF	TGTGCCAGCAAGGGGGACGGCCGCTATTTGGAGCAGTTCTTC
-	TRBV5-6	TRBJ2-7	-	CASSLDGGSGIHEQYF	TGTGCCAGCAGCTTGGATGGGGGGTCTGGTATCCACGAGCAGTACTTC
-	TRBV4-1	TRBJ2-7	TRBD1	CASSQDPRTGIYEQYF	TGCGCCAGCAGCCAAGATCCCCGGACAGGGATATACGAGCAGTACTTC
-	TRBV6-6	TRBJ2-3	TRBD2	CASSYGRESTDTQYF	TGTGCCAGCAGTTACGGGAGGGAGAGCACAGATACGCAGTATTTT
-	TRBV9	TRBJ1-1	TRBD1	CASSKTGGVMNTEAFF	TGTGCCAGCAGCAAGACAGGGGGGGTAATGAACACTGAAGCTTTCTTT
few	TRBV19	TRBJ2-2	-	CASRIRPQGGGELFF	TGTGCCAGTAGGATTCGGCCCCAGGGGGGCGGGGAGCTGTTTTTT
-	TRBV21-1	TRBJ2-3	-	CASSKNLARTDTQYF	TGTGCCAGCAGCAAAAATCTAGCGCGCACAGATACGCAGTATTTT
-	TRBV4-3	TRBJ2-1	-	CASSQDGGLSYNEQFF	TGCGCCAGCAGCCAAGATGGGGGACTTAGTTACAATGAGCAGTTCTTC
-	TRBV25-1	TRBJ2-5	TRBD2	CASSRTSGRKETQYF	TGTGCCAGCAGTAGGACTAGCGGGAGGAAGGAGACCCAGTACTTC
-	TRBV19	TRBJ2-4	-	CASGPRDKSKNIQYF	TGTGCCAGCGGTCCCCGGGACAAATCCAAAAACATTCAGTACTTC
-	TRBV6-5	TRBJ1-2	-	CASSYQGYTF	TGTGCCAGCAGTTATCAAGGCTACACCTTC
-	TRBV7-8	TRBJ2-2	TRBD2	CASSFGLAEPTGELFF	TGTGCCAGCAGCTTTGGACTAGCGGAGCCCACCGGGGAGCTGTTTTTT
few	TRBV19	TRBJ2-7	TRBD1	CASSTPGQGSDEQYF	TGTGCCAGTAGTACCCCGGGACAGGGGAGCGACGAGCAGTACTTC